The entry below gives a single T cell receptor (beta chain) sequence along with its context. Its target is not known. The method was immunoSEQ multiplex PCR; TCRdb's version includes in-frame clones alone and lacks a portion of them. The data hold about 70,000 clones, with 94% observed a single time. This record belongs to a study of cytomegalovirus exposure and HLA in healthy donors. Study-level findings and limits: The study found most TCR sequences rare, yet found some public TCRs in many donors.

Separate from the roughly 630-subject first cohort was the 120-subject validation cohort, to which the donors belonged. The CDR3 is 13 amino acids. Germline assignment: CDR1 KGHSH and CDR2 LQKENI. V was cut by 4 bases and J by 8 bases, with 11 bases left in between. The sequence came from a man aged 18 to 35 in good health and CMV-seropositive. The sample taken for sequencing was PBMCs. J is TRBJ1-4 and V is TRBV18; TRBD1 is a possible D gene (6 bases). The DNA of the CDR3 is TGTGCCAGCTCACGGGACACAAGCGAAAAACTGTTTTTT. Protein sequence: CASSRDTSEKLFF.